These 18 T cell receptor beta chains share one sample of origin, sequenced in a study of vaccination and CD4 T cells after COVID-19. Their antigens are not known. Treatment specified: roughly 10-day PBMC culture with coronavirus spike peptide pools or control peptides (ViraFEST assay). Sequencing of DNA taken from cultured CD4+ T cells relied on the Oncomine TCR Beta short-read assay. Via MiXCR, TCRdb re-called the PCR reads, giving one row per CDR3 protein. The sample includes around 12,000 distinct CDR3 sequences, over 65% of them seen just once. Sequenced input: CD4+ T cells from blood, cultured in vitro. Receptors were obtained from a human donor who had recovered from COVID-19.

V and J are TRBV10-1 and TRBJ2-7, with TRBD2 identical over 14 bases. CDR1 is WNHNN, CDR2 SYGVQD, per germline (reference sequence). This CDR3 spans 13 amino acids. The V gene end was trimmed by 8 bases and the J gene end by 12 bases; junction bases not matched to a gene: 9. CDR3 sequence (DNA): TGCGCCAGCGCCGCGGGACTAGCGGGAGAACCGTACTTC. It encodes CASAAGLAGEPYF.

V gene TRBV5-1 combines with J gene TRBJ1-6, with unresolved D. The CDR3 runs 16 residues. In germline, CDR1 is SGHRS, CDR2 YFSETQ. The V end lost 0 bases, the J end lost 9 bases, and 16 bases lay between the germline ends. The CDR3: CASSLARAGVSSPLHF. The CDR3 DNA reads as TGCGCCAGCAGCTTGGCCCGGGCAGGCGTGAGTTCACCCCTCCACTTT.

In its sample, this clonotype was seen once. J is TRBJ1-1 and V is TRBV12-3 or TRBV12-4; 9 bases fit TRBD1. This CDR3 contains 15 residues. Losses at the gene ends were 6 bases for V and 5 bases for J; bases not matched to a gene: 10. The CDR3 reads CASRLTGGARTEAFF. For the CDR3, the DNA is TGTGCCAGCAGACTCACAGGGGGCGCGAGGACTGAAGCTTTCTTT.

The V call is TRBV7-2, the J call TRBJ2-4, with 11 bases that match TRBD2. J lost 12 bases, V lost 1 base, and 14 bases had no gene match. Germline loops: CDR1 SGHTA, CDR2 FQGNSA. The length of the CDR3 is 17 residues. CDR3 sequence reads: CASSLVLAGAYKQGQYF. In nucleotides, the CDR3 is TGTGCCAGCAGCTTAGTACTAGCGGGAGCATATAAACAGGGTCAGTACTTC. Variable domain in full (rest from reference TRBV7-2 and TRBJ2-4): GAGVSQSPSNKVTEKGKDVELRCDPISGHTALYWYRQSLGQGLEFLIYFQGNSAPDKSGLPSDRFSAERTGGSVSTLTIQRTQQEDSAVYLCASSLVLAGAYKQGQYFGAGTRLSVL.

V and J are TRBV6-5 and TRBJ2-2, with 7 bases lining up with TRBD1. This CDR3 has 16 amino acids. In germline, CDR1 is MNHEY, CDR2 SVGAGI. The V gene end was trimmed by 2 bases and the J gene end by 4 bases; junction bases not matched to a gene: 7. CDR3 DNA: TGTGCCAGCAGTTACGGGACAGCTCGGTCCACCGGGGAGCTGTTTTTT. Translation gives CASSYGTARSTGELFF.

The rearrangement links TRBV11-3 to TRBJ2-1; 13 nucleotides agree with TRBD2. Losses at the gene ends were 5 bases for V and 7 bases for J; bases not matched to a gene: 8. The germline V gene encodes CDR1 SGHNT and CDR2 YENEEA. The CDR3 runs 16 residues. This CDR3 is CASSKGGTSGNNEQFF. The DNA for the CDR3 is TGTGCCAGCAGCAAAGGGGGGACTAGCGGGAATAATGAGCAGTTCTTC. The full variable domain, its missing parts supplied by reference TRBV11-3 and TRBJ2-1, is EAGVVQSPRYKIIEKKQPVAFWCNPISGHNTLYWYLQNLGQGPELLIRYENEEAVDDSQLPKDRFSAERLKGVDSTLKIQPAELGDSAVYLCASSKGGTSGNNEQFFGPGTRLTVL.

J is TRBJ2-7 and V is TRBV6-2 or TRBV6-3; 9 nucleotides line up with TRBD2. The CDR3 loop spans 15 amino acids. Germline-derived CDR1 and CDR2 are MNHEY and SVGEGT. V gave up 5 bases and J gave up 3 bases; unmatched junction bases: 8. The CDR3 bases are TGTGCCAGCAGTCGTAGCGGGGGTAAAATCTACGAGCAGTACTTC. Protein: CASSRSGGKIYEQYF.

The CDR3 sequence: CSARYWDRVYEQFF. Written as DNA, the CDR3 is TGCAGTGCTAGGTATTGGGACAGGGTTTATGAGCAGTTCTTC. This rearrangement joins TRBV20-1 to TRBJ2-1; 9 positions match TRBD1. Trimming cost V 3 bases and J 8 bases; bases outside gene matches: 8. The length of the CDR3 is 14 residues. Per germline, CDR1 DFQATT and CDR2 SNEGSKA (reference sequence).

This clonotype came up a few times. V is TRBV7-2 and J is TRBJ1-5, with D tentatively TRBD1 (5 bases). Trimming took 0 bases from V and 3 from J, leaving 9 bases between them. This CDR3 region has 15 residues. From germline, CDR1 is SGHTA and CDR2 FQGNSA. Here the CDR3 reads CASSLAGGTNQPQHF. For the CDR3, the DNA is TGTGCCAGCAGCTTAGCGGGGGGAACCAATCAGCCCCAGCATTTT. Supplemented by reference TRBV7-2 and TRBJ1-5, the full variable domain reads GAGVSQSPSNKVTEKGKDVELRCDPISGHTALYWYRQSLGQGLEFLIYFQGNSAPDKSGLPSDRFSAERTGGSVSTLTIQRTQQEDSAVYLCASSLAGGTNQPQHFGDGTRLSIL.

The V gene is TRBV20-1, the J gene TRBJ1-5; the D is unclear. Germline V gene lookup returns CDR1 DFQATT and CDR2 SNEGSKA (reference sequence). This CDR3 has 13 amino acids. Trimming stripped 3 bases from V and 3 bases from J, with 9 bases between. CDR3 coding DNA: TGCAGTGCTAGGTGGCAGGACAATCAGCCCCAGCATTTT. Translation gives CSARWQDNQPQHF.

This chain uses TRBV19 with TRBJ1-2, with TRBD1 identical over 10 bases. Looked up from germline, CDR1 is LNHDA and CDR2 is SQIVND (reference sequence). CDR3 length: 15 amino acids. V lost 7 bases and J lost 10; bases outside the gene matches: 15. The CDR3 sequence: CASTKPGTGARDYTF. The CDR3 DNA reads as TGTGCCAGTACCAAACCCGGGACAGGGGCAAGGGACTACACCTTC.

The J gene is TRBJ2-2, the V gene TRBV18; D may be TRBD2 (5 bases). The CDR3 is 15 residues long. Trimming pared 3 bases from V and 4 bases from J, leaving 12 bases between. Germline loops: CDR1 KGHSH, CDR2 LQKENI. DNA of the CDR3: TGTGCCAGCTCACCGCGGGCATTGGGCACCGGGGAGCTGTTTTTT. As protein: CASSPRALGTGELFF.

This rearrangement joins TRBV4-3 to TRBJ1-3; a weak D match, TRBD1 (5 bases). V was cut by 2 bases and J by 4 bases, with 9 bases left in between. This CDR3 spans 14 amino acids. Germline assignment: CDR1 LGHNA and CDR2 YSLEER. This chain's CDR3 is CASSQRTIGNTIYF. CDR3 DNA sequence: TGCGCCAGCAGCCAAAGGACAATCGGAAACACCATATATTTT.

The count of this clonotype is one. The chain employs TRBV20-1 and TRBJ2-3; possibly TRBD1 for D (5 bases). The CDR3 covers 12 residues. Germline V gene data show CDR1 as DFQATT and CDR2 as SNEGSKA (reference sequence). This chain's CDR3 is CRVSRAQDTQYF. CDR3 coding DNA: TGCAGGGTGAGCAGGGCGCAAGATACGCAGTATTTT.

The chain has TRBV20-1 and TRBJ2-7, with D maybe TRBD1 (6 bases). Germline V gene data show CDR1 as DFQATT and CDR2 as SNEGSKA (reference sequence). Deletions cut 6 bases from V and 2 bases from J, with 11 bases between. The CDR3 runs to 12 residues. CDR3 nucleotides: TGCAGTGCCCCGGACAGCACCTACGAGCAGTACTTC. Translated, it gives CSAPDSTYEQYF.

This chain links TRBV4-3 with TRBJ1-2; D is ambiguous. The V gene's germline CDR1 is LGHNA and CDR2 YSLEER. The CDR3 has 14 residues. The V end lost 0 bases, the J end lost 6 bases, and 11 bases lay between the germline ends. The CDR3 spells CASSQDTRRDGYTF. In DNA form, the CDR3 reads TGCGCCAGCAGCCAAGATACCCGGCGGGATGGCTACACCTTC.

The genes are TRBV28 and TRBJ1-5, with a tentative D call TRBD1 (5 bases). V was shortened by 4 bases and J by 2 bases, with 9 bases between the two germline ends. There are 14 residues in the CDR3. From germline, CDR1 is MDHEN and CDR2 SYDVKM. CDR3 coding DNA: TGTGCCAGCAGTTACCGGGGACGCAATCAGCCCCAGCATTTT. Translation gives CASSYRGRNQPQHF.

The chain uses TRBV20-1 and TRBJ2-3; 7 positions agree with TRBD2. The CDR3 contains 15 residues. The V and J ends lost 6 bases and 2 bases, in that order; junction bases with no gene match: 11. The germline V gene has CDR1 DFQATT and CDR2 SNEGSKA (reference sequence). CDR3: CSATLRLATTDTQYF. The CDR3 DNA reads as TGCAGTGCCACCCTAAGACTAGCAACCACAGATACGCAGTATTTT.